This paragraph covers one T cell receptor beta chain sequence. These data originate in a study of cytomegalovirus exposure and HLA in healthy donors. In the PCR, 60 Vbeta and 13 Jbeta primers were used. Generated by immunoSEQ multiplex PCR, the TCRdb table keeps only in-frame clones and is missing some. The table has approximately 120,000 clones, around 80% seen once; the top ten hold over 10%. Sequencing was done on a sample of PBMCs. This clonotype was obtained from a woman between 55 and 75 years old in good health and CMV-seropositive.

The CDR3 DNA reads TGTGCCAGCAGCCCTTCTTGGGGACTAGCGGGAGACAAATACGAGCAGTACTTC. It encodes CASSPSWGLAGDKYEQYF. The gene calls are TRBV9 and TRBJ2-7, with 14 nucleotides matching TRBD2. Per the germline V gene, CDR1 is SGDLS and CDR2 is YYNGEE. V shed 4 bases and J 4 bases; nucleotides not matched to a gene: 13. This CDR3 is built from 18 residues.